This T cell receptor beta chain was identified in a study of blood T cell repertoires in COVID-19. The CDR3 length is 16 residues. Germline trimming cut 0 bases from V and 5 bases from J; bases unmatched to any gene: 5. From germline, CDR1 is LNHNV and CDR2 YYDKDF (reference sequence). Per the original data handling: Estimated nucleated cell counts came from reference gene primer amplification. Here immunoSEQ multiplex PCR was the method, and the copy in TCRdb shows in-frame clones only, minus some. V, J and clone size are taken as reported in that table, and D and trimming were inferred from the DNA itself. Found here are fewer than 200,000 clones, about 85% of them singletons; the top ten hold 1% to 1.5%.

The specimen sequenced was peripheral blood. The TCR comes from a man aged 55-75 years who had recovered from COVID-19. The chain employs TRBV15 and TRBJ1-4, with 8 bases identical to TRBD1. For the CDR3, the DNA is TGTGCCACCAGCAGAGATGGCGGACAGGGAAATGAAAAACTGTTTTTT. It translates to CATSRDGGQGNEKLFF. Full variable domain (remainder filled in from reference TRBV15 and TRBJ1-4): DAMVIQNPRYQVTQFGKPVTLSCSQTLNHNVMYWYQQKSSQAPKLLFHYYDKDFNNEADTPDNFQSRRPNTSFCFLDIRSPGLGDTAMYLCATSRDGGQGNEKLFFGSGTQLSVL.